Reported below is one TCR beta chain. Libraries were prepared by immunoSEQ multiplex PCR; TCRdb keeps only in-frame clonotypes and omits some of them. The profile shows a few hundred thousand clones, about 92% of them singletons. The germline CDR1 and CDR2 sequences are MNHEY and SMNVEV (reference sequence). The CDR3 consists of 12 residues. Trimming pared 5 bases from V and 8 bases from J, leaving 12 bases between. The data were taken from a study of Ad26.COV2.S vaccination and SARS-CoV-2 variants. Study background: The COV1001 Ad26.COV2.S trial arm included the donor.

Described treatment: some 20 received Ad26.COV2.S at low or high dose, single or two shots; 5 received placebo; per-sample allocation not given. The investigators took samples on day 63 after the first vaccine or placebo injection. Ad26 vector vaccine expressed Wuhan-strain SARS-CoV-2 spike. Sequencing used peripheral blood, obtained in a trial of Ad26.COV2.S vaccine versus placebo. This sequence joins TRBV27 and TRBJ1-2; D is undetermined. The clonotype comes from a person aged 18-60 years who received the Ad26.COV2.S COVID-19 vaccine or a placebo. CDR3 sequence reads: CASSPLLGGYTF. The CDR3 DNA sequence: TGTGCCAGCAGTCCGCTGTTGGGGGGCTACACCTTC.